This paragraph reports one T cell receptor (beta chain). What it binds is unknown. TCRdb keeps only in-frame clones here, not all; method: immunoSEQ multiplex PCR. The profile shows 300,000 to 400,000 clones, 90% to 95% of them singletons. The germline CDR1 and CDR2 sequences are MGHRA and YSYEKL. The CDR3 has 16 residues. Trimming pared 4 bases from V and 2 bases from J, leaving 17 bases between. The data derive from a study of Ad26.COV2.S vaccination and SARS-CoV-2 variants. Study-wide results and caveats: CD8+ and CD4+ T cells specific for spike reportedly responded with substantial breadth after vaccination. Among vaccine recipients, spike-specific TCR breadth exceeded that of placebo recipients.

The sequenced sample was peripheral blood, obtained after recovery from COVID-19. The receptor's source is a human donor who had recovered from COVID-19. The chain uses TRBV4-1 and TRBJ1-2; D gene uncertain. CDR3 nucleotides: TGCGCCAGCAGCCCCGACCCTACACGATGGAACTATGGCTACACCTTC. This codes for CASSPDPTRWNYGYTF.